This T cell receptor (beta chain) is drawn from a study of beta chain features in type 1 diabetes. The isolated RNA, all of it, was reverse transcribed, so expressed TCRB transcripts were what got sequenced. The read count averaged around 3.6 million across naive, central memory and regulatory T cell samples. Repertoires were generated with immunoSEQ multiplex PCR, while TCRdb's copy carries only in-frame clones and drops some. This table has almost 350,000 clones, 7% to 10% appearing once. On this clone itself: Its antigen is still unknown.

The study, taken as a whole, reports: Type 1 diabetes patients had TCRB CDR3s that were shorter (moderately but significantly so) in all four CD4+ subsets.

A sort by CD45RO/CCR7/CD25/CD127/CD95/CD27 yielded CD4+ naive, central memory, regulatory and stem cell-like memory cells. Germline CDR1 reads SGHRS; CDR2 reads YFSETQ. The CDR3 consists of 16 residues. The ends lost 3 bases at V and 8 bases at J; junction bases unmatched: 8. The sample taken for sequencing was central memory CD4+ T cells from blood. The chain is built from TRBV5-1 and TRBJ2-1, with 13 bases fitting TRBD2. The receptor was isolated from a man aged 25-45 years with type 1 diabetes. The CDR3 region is CASSSVGLAGRDEQFF. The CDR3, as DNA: TGCGCCAGCAGCTCCGTGGGACTAGCGGGGAGGGATGAGCAGTTCTTC.